These 16 T cell receptor beta chains came from one sample sequenced in a study of blood T cell repertoires in COVID-19. The protocol was immunoSEQ multiplex PCR, while the TCRdb copy is restricted to in-frame clones and leaves out a portion. The sample has 90,000 or so clones, 75% to 90% seen once. Sequencing used peripheral blood. The receptors shown here come from a woman in her 70s with acute or convalescent COVID-19.

The chain employs TRBV2 and TRBJ1-5; TRBD1 is a possible D gene (6 bases). Deletions cut 3 bases from V and 2 bases from J, with 11 bases between. CDR1 and CDR2 (germline): SNHLY, FYNNEI. The CDR3 totals 15 residues. Written as DNA, the CDR3 is TGTGCCAGCAGTGAGGGGGCGATGGGCAATCAGCCCCAGCATTTT. It is translated as CASSEGAMGNQPQHF.

The rearrangement links TRBV10-2 to TRBJ2-7; TRBD1 aligns across 9 bases. CDR3 length: 15 residues. The ends lost 3 bases at V and 4 bases at J; junction bases unmatched: 7. The germline gives CDR1 WSHSY, CDR2 SAAADI. The CDR3 DNA reads as TGCGCCAGCAGTGAAGGTCGGGACAGGGTGTACGAGCAGTACTTC. Translating it yields CASSEGRDRVYEQYF.

The rearrangement uses TRBV7-9 and TRBJ2-7; 7 positions agree with TRBD1. The germline V gene encodes CDR1 SEHNR and CDR2 FQNEAQ (reference sequence). Trimming cost V 1 base and J 4 bases; bases outside gene matches: 4. The length of the CDR3 is 14 residues. Written as DNA, the CDR3 is TGTGCCAGCAGCTTAGGGGGACAGAGTTACGAGCAGTACTTC. Its translation is CASSLGGQSYEQYF.

The chain recombines TRBV9 with TRBJ2-7; 9 positions agree with TRBD2. The CDR3 has 14 amino acids. Trimming cost V 4 bases and J 6 bases; bases outside gene matches: 8. Germline CDR1 is SGDLS and CDR2 is YYNGEE. CDR3 DNA: TGTGCCAGCAGCCTGCGGGAGGGAGGGGTCGAGCAGTACTTC. Translation gives CASSLREGGVEQYF.

The chain carries TRBV2 and TRBJ2-3, with a weak D call TRBD2 (7 bases). The CDR3 extends over 18 amino acids. Germline lookup yields CDR1 SNHLY and CDR2 FYNNEI. Between the trimmed V and J ends, which lost 7 bases and 1 base, there was a span of 24 bases. Here the CDR3 reads CASIVSTSGRGGTDTQYF. The DNA for the CDR3 is TGTGCCAGCATCGTCTCCACCTCGGGGAGGGGGGGCACAGATACGCAGTATTTT.

This chain joins TRBV18 and TRBJ1-5; 7 bases are shared with TRBD1. V shed 3 bases, J shed 4 bases, and the junction held 6 bases outside the gene matches. The length of the CDR3 is 15 residues. CDR1 KGHSH and CDR2 LQKENI come from the germline V gene. This CDR3 is CASSPETGLNQPQHF. The CDR3 nucleotides read TGTGCCAGCTCACCCGAGACAGGGCTAAATCAGCCCCAGCATTTT.

This sequence joins TRBV7-9 and TRBJ1-2, with 8 bases matching TRBD1. The CDR3 covers 15 residues. Losses at the gene ends were 2 bases for V and 3 bases for J; bases not matched to a gene: 5. Per germline, CDR1 SEHNR and CDR2 FQNEAQ (reference sequence). The CDR3 protein is CASSLQGARYYGYTF. DNA of the CDR3: TGTGCCAGCAGCTTACAGGGGGCTCGATACTATGGCTACACCTTC.

This rearrangement joins TRBV6-5 to TRBJ2-2; TRBD1 agrees at 7 bases. The CDR3 totals 14 residues. Germline V gene sequence: CDR1 MNHEY, CDR2 SVGAGI. V lost 6 bases and J lost 1; bases outside the gene matches: 2. CDR3 region: CASSRDRNTGELFF. CDR3 DNA sequence: TGTGCCAGCAGCCGGGACAGGAACACCGGGGAGCTGTTTTTT.

The chain links TRBV6-5 to TRBJ2-4; TRBD2 aligns across 8 bases. Germline V gives CDR1 MNHEY, CDR2 SVGAGI. The CDR3 runs 15 residues. Trimming cost V 7 bases and J 0 bases; bases outside gene matches: 5. The CDR3 region has the DNA TGTGCCAGCACCGGGGGGGGATTAGCCAAAAACATTCAGTACTTC. This sequence encodes CASTGGGLAKNIQYF.

Here the CDR3 reads CASSLGQNTEAFF. CDR3 sequence (DNA): TGTGCCAGCAGCTTGGGACAGAACACTGAAGCTTTCTTT. The V and J genes are TRBV11-3 and TRBJ1-1; D might be TRBD1 (6 bases). The ends were cut back, 3 bases at V and 1 base at J, with 6 bases in the middle. CDR3 size: 13 residues. Per the germline V gene, CDR1 is SGHNT and CDR2 is YENEEA. Supplemented by reference TRBV11-3 and TRBJ1-1, the full variable domain reads EAGVVQSPRYKIIEKKQPVAFWCNPISGHNTLYWYLQNLGQGPELLIRYENEEAVDDSQLPKDRFSAERLKGVDSTLKIQPAELGDSAVYLCASSLGQNTEAFFGQGTRLTVV.

The V and J genes are TRBV12-1 and TRBJ2-5; TRBD2, as called in the table, went unchecked against the DNA. TRBV12-1 is a listed pseudogene. The CDR3 has 12 residues. CDR3 protein: CASSSNRRAQYF. The CDR3 DNA reads TGTGCCAGCAGCTCCAACCGTCGGGCCCAGTACTTC.

This CDR3 is CASSQDWGRVNTEAFF. CDR3 sequence (DNA): TGTGCCAGCAGCCAAGACTGGGGCAGGGTGAACACTGAAGCTTTCTTT. The rearrangement joins TRBV3-1 (or the pseudogene TRBV3-2) to TRBJ1-1; D is possibly TRBD1 (5 bases). Germline CDR1 reads LGHDT; CDR2 reads YNNKEL (reference sequence). Trimming stripped 0 bases from V and 0 bases from J, with 11 bases between. This CDR3 is 16 amino acids long.

V is TRBV18 and J is TRBJ2-3, with D tentatively TRBD1 (6 bases). Trimming cost V 5 bases and J 3 bases, with 9 bases left between them. The CDR3 spans 13 residues. Germline lookup yields CDR1 KGHSH and CDR2 LQKENI. The CDR3 DNA is TGTGCCAGCTCAAATCAGGGGACAGATACGCAGTATTTT. Residues: CASSNQGTDTQYF.

The J gene is TRBJ2-7, the V gene TRBV18, with 9 bases lining up with TRBD1. The CDR3 spans 14 residues. The germline V gene encodes CDR1 KGHSH and CDR2 LQKENI. V lost 2 bases and J lost 5; bases outside the gene matches: 4. The CDR3 DNA reads TGTGCCAGCTCACCATCCGGGACAGGGAACGAGCAGTACGTC. Translation: CASSPSGTGNEQYV.

The CDR3 loop reads CASDSSGLGTGELFF. The CDR3 DNA reads as TGTGCCAGCGACTCATCAGGGTTGGGCACCGGGGAGCTGTTTTTT. The gene calls are TRBV28 and TRBJ2-2; a possible D gene is TRBD1 (5 bases). This CDR3 is 15 amino acids long. V was shortened by 8 bases and J by 4 bases, with 17 bases between the two germline ends. Germline V gene sequence: CDR1 MDHEN, CDR2 SYDVKM.

The chain couples TRBV6-5 to TRBJ1-2; a possible D gene is TRBD1 (6 bases). Trimming took 7 bases from V and 3 from J, leaving 18 bases between them. Germline V gene lookup returns CDR1 MNHEY and CDR2 SVGAGI. This CDR3 contains 15 residues. The CDR3 bases are TGTGCCAGCACTCCGGACAGAAACTACGACTATGGCTACACCTTC. Amino acids: CASTPDRNYDYGYTF.